The rows below give T cell receptor beta chains drawn from one sample of a study of blood T cell repertoires in COVID-19. Sequencing used immunoSEQ multiplex PCR; TCRdb keeps in-frame clones, though not all of them. This repertoire shows about 150,000 clones, 70% to 90% found once; its top ten account for 6.5% to 7.5%. Sequencing was carried out using peripheral blood. The receptors here all came from a man older than 75 with COVID-19, enrolled during active disease. CDR3s include the opening cysteine and the closing phenylalanine or tryptophan.

16,TRBJ1-5,TRBV6-1,CASSGPRVASNQPQHF
14,TRBJ1-2,TRBV28,CASSLAGTVYGYTF
14,TRBJ2-7,TRBV15,CATSPSTGHREQYF
14,TRBJ1-4,TRBV19,CASSISGSLEKLFF
15,TRBJ1-3,TRBV7-3,CASSLNQGPGNTIYF
14,TRBJ2-7,TRBV6-1,CASSERQGVGEQYF
13,TRBJ1-3,TRBV7-9,CASSLASGNTIYF
14,TRBJ2-7,TRBV11-2,CASSLRQVGIEQYF
13,TRBJ1-4,TRBV6-5,CASRGAGNEKLFF
15,TRBJ1-2,TRBV19,CASSRALQGNYGYTF
15,TRBJ1-6,TRBV3-1/TRBV3-2,CASSQGGGGRRPLHF
18,TRBJ1-6,TRBV6-2/TRBV6-3,CASSYFRPGKGYNSPLHF
16,TRBJ1-5,TRBV5-1,CASRGGAGDSNQPQHF
13,TRBJ1-5,TRBV6-2/TRBV6-3,CASSYSLRQPQHF
12,TRBJ1-1,TRBV7-8,CASSPTVTEAFF
16,TRBJ1-1,TRBV3-1/TRBV3-2,CASSSDTRDMNTEAFF
14,TRBJ2-7,TRBV10-3,CAIKTIGSSYEQYF
15,TRBJ1-1,TRBV12-2,CASRSSGTGAAEAFF
13,TRBJ1-1,TRBV7-8,CASSFIGDTEAFF
14,TRBJ2-3,TRBV6-5,CASSFQIAADTQYF
15,TRBJ2-6,TRBV27,CASSLVSSGANVLTF
15,TRBJ2-3,TRBV5-1,CASSLEALGPDTQYF
13,TRBJ1-2,TRBV5-4,CASSLEGAGGYTF
12,TRBJ2-1,TRBV5-8,CASRDSLNEQFF